This TCR beta chain was sequenced during a study of post-analysis software for immune sequencing data. Looking at the study overall: The study covered relapsing-remitting, secondary progressive and progressive-relapsing courses of multiple sclerosis.

Tagging with unique molecular identifiers was a feature of the TCR beta cDNA libraries. Roughly 490,000 cDNA molecules came from approximately 1 to 10 million T cells. MiXCR was run by TCRdb on the PCR reads, yielding one entry per CDR3 protein. The table has roughly 800,000 distinct CDR3 sequences, around 50% seen once. A remark on this clonotype: The antigen remains undetermined.

Study outcomes and limitations: Patients carried five TRBV segments more frequently than controls did, and TRBV5-6, TRBV5-1 and TRBV20-1 were among them. Normalized Chao1 diversity was significantly lower in multiple sclerosis patients than in controls. Samples from a shared batch, those prepared together, strongly co-clustered by F measure.

Germline-derived CDR1 and CDR2 are DFQATT and SNEGSKA (reference sequence). Trimming took 2 bases from V and 11 from J, leaving 7 bases between them. This CDR3 spans 10 amino acids. The gene calls are TRBV20-1 and TRBJ1-5; no clear D gene. This receptor was obtained from a girl aged 5 to 17 with multiple sclerosis. The sample consisted of blood. As DNA, the CDR3 is TGCAGTGCTAGACGGGAGACCCAGCATTTT. Protein product: CSARRETQHF.